Shown below are 19 T cell receptor beta chains from a single sample sequenced in a study of cytomegalovirus exposure and HLA in healthy donors. The data were produced by immunoSEQ multiplex PCR, yet TCRdb's version contains in-frame clones alone and is incomplete. The sample yields tens of thousands of clones, about 94% seen once. The sequenced material came from PBMCs. The receptors come from a young man in good health and CMV-seropositive.

The V and J genes are TRBV27 and TRBJ2-7, with 13 bases matching TRBD2. Germline V gene sequence: CDR1 MNHEY, CDR2 SMNVEV (reference sequence). Trimming cost V 5 bases and J 3 bases; bases outside gene matches: 19. The CDR3 contains 20 residues. CDR3 in DNA: TGTGCCAGCAGTCCCCTAAAAACCACTAGCGGGAGGGCCCGAGTCTACGAGCAGTACTTC. Translated: CASSPLKTTSGRARVYEQYF.

The chain has TRBV7-2 and TRBJ2-7; 12 bases fit TRBD2. From germline, CDR1 is SGHTA and CDR2 FQGNSA. V lost 5 bases, J lost 5 bases, and 4 bases stayed unmatched. The CDR3 has 14 residues. The CDR3 region has the DNA TGTGCCAGCAGCCCGACTAGCGGGAGAAACGAGCAGTACTTC. Translating it yields CASSPTSGRNEQYF.

The genes are TRBV13 and TRBJ2-7; 9 bases fit TRBD1. This CDR3 has 16 amino acids. V gave up 2 bases and J gave up 5 bases; unmatched junction bases: 10. Germline V gene sequence: CDR1 PRHDT, CDR2 FYEKMQ (reference sequence). The CDR3 DNA reads TGTGCCAGCAGCTTATTTTCGACAGGGGGGGACAACGAGCAGTACTTC. It specifies CASSLFSTGGDNEQYF.

The rearrangement joins TRBV27 to TRBJ2-7; 7 bases line up with TRBD2. V shed 6 bases, J shed 2 bases, and the junction held 4 bases outside the gene matches. The CDR3 totals 13 residues. Per germline, CDR1 MNHEY and CDR2 SMNVEV (reference sequence). The CDR3 nucleotides read TGTGCCAGCAGGCGCGGGACTACCTACGAGCAGTACTTC. It yields the protein CASRRGTTYEQYF.

The gene calls are TRBV19 and TRBJ2-7; 7 bases are a match to TRBD2. CDR1 LNHDA and CDR2 SQIVND come from the germline V gene (reference sequence). The ends lost 3 bases at V and 2 bases at J; junction bases unmatched: 7. The CDR3 is 15 residues long. CDR3 bases: TGTGCCAGTAGTATTGGCCCCCGGGGGGCCTACGAGCAGTACTTC. Encoded protein: CASSIGPRGAYEQYF. The whole variable domain, filled in from reference TRBV19 and TRBJ2-7, reads DGGITQSPKYLFRKEGQNVTLSCEQNLNHDAMYWYRQDPGQGLRLIYYSQIVNDFQKGDIAEGYSVSREKKESFPLTVTSAQKNPTAFYLCASSIGPRGAYEQYFGPGTRLTVT.

The CDR3 spells CASSFHSQPQHF. The CDR3 bases are TGTGCCAGCAGTTTTCATTCTCAGCCCCAGCATTTT. This rearrangement joins TRBV28 to TRBJ1-5; unclear D gene. CDR3 length equals 12 residues. Germline loops: CDR1 MDHEN, CDR2 SYDVKM. The V gene lost 3 bases and the J gene lost 6 bases, with 6 bases spanning the gap.

This clone was seen only once. This chain joins TRBV9 and TRBJ1-4, with 9 bases fitting TRBD1. Germline CDR1 and CDR2: SGDLS and YYNGEE. J was trimmed by 0 bases and V by 3 bases; bases with no gene match: 0. This CDR3 has 15 amino acids. CDR3 region: CASSGDRATNEKLFF. The CDR3 nucleotides read TGTGCCAGCAGCGGGGACAGGGCAACTAATGAAAAACTGTTTTTT. Full variable domain (remainder filled in from reference TRBV9 and TRBJ1-4): DSGVTQTPKHLITATGQRVTLRCSPRSGDLSVYWYQQSLDQGLQFLIQYYNGEERAKGNILERFSAQQFPDLHSELNLSSLELGDSALYFCASSGDRATNEKLFFGSGTQLSVL.

In this sample, this clone turned up once. This rearrangement joins TRBV11-2 to TRBJ2-3; D ambiguous. CDR1 is SGHAT, CDR2 FQNNGV, per germline. Deletions cut 0 bases from V and 8 bases from J, with 12 bases between. The CDR3 consists of 14 residues. The CDR3 DNA reads TGTGCCAGCAGCTTAGATGAGGATGTCAGTACGCAGTATTTT. This gives the protein CASSLDEDVSTQYF.

V and J are TRBV6-5 and TRBJ1-2, with 7 bases lining up with TRBD1. The length of the CDR3 is 13 residues. With 2 bases clipped from V and 6 bases from J, the junction kept 3 bases outside the gene matches. Germline V gene data show CDR1 as MNHEY and CDR2 as SVGAGI. The CDR3 bases are TGTGCCAGCAGTTACACGACAGGGAATGGCTACACCTTC. Its translation is CASSYTTGNGYTF.

The genes are TRBV5-5 and TRBJ2-1, with TRBD1 matching over 9 bases. The CDR3 runs 15 residues. The germline gives CDR1 SGHKS, CDR2 YYEKEE (reference sequence). The ends lost 4 bases at V and 1 base at J; junction bases unmatched: 3. The CDR3: CASSPGTGSYNEQFF. The DNA of the CDR3 is TGTGCCAGCAGCCCCGGGACAGGGTCCTACAATGAGCAGTTCTTC.

The gene calls are TRBV9 and TRBJ1-2, with D perhaps matching TRBD1 (5 bases). Looked up from germline, CDR1 is SGDLS and CDR2 is YYNGEE. This CDR3 comprises 16 residues. Trimming pared 4 bases from V and 3 bases from J, leaving 19 bases between. The CDR3 nucleotides read TGTGCCAGCAGCCCCGAGGGGAGGGGAGTCGACTATGGCTACACCTTC. Residues: CASSPEGRGVDYGYTF. Drawing the rest from reference TRBV9 and TRBJ1-2, the complete variable domain is DSGVTQTPKHLITATGQRVTLRCSPRSGDLSVYWYQQSLDQGLQFLIQYYNGEERAKGNILERFSAQQFPDLHSELNLSSLELGDSALYFCASSPEGRGVDYGYTFGSGTRLTVV.

This chain connects TRBV2 to TRBJ2-5; TRBD1 agrees at 7 bases. Germline CDR1 is SNHLY and CDR2 is FYNNEI. J was trimmed by 3 bases and V by 4 bases; bases with no gene match: 8. The CDR3 is 15 residues long. The CDR3 loop reads CASSGGTAQKETQYF. CDR3 sequence (DNA): TGTGCCAGCAGTGGTGGGACAGCCCAAAAAGAGACCCAGTACTTC.

The chain joins TRBV15 to TRBJ2-5; 8 bases fit TRBD2. The assigned J gene may be wrong: the sequence end matches TRBJ2-7 better. The CDR3 loop spans 19 amino acids. In germline, CDR1 is LNHNV, CDR2 YYDKDF (reference sequence). The CDR3 DNA reads TGTGCCACCAGCAGAGACAGGCCTATGAGCGGGAGAGGAAAACACGAGCAGTACTTC. This encodes CATSRDRPMSGRGKHEQYF.

The chain joins TRBV6-5 to TRBJ1-1; TRBD1 matches 10 bases. The CDR3 extends over 15 amino acids. From germline, CDR1 is MNHEY and CDR2 SVGAGI. Trimming at V came to 7 bases and at J to 6 bases, leaving 11 bases not matched to a gene. CDR3 DNA sequence: TGTGCCAGCAAACCGGGACAGGGGTTTGTCTCTGAAGCTTTCTTT. It specifies CASKPGQGFVSEAFF.

This clone was observed once. The chain carries TRBV30 and TRBJ2-7, with D unclear. This CDR3 is built from 12 residues. Trimming pared 4 bases from V and 2 bases from J, leaving 9 bases between. CDR1 is GTSNPN and CDR2 is SVGIG in the germline V gene (reference sequence). The CDR3 sequence is CAWTASTYEQYF. The CDR3 DNA reads TGTGCCTGGACAGCGTCGACCTACGAGCAGTACTTC.

The V and J genes are TRBV7-8 and TRBJ1-5, with 9 bases aligning to TRBD1. The junction had 9 bases not matched to a gene; V was cut back by 8 bases and J by 1 base. There are 16 residues in the CDR3. CDR1 SGHVS and CDR2 FQNEAQ come from the germline V gene. CDR3 residues: CASCPGQGVSNQPQHF. In DNA, the CDR3 is TGTGCCAGCTGTCCGGGACAGGGTGTGAGCAATCAGCCCCAGCATTTT.

The chain employs TRBV28 and TRBJ2-3; 8 positions agree with TRBD2. The CDR3 sequence is 19 residues long. The germline CDR1 and CDR2 sequences are MDHEN and SYDVKM. Trimming took 4 bases from V and 6 from J; bases not matched to a gene: 21. The CDR3 bases are TGTGCCAGCAGTTACCCCGCGCCGGGAGGGCCTCATCGTCAGGATACGCAGTATTTT. Protein: CASSYPAPGGPHRQDTQYF.

This clone was seen more than once but under ten times. This chain connects TRBV7-6 to TRBJ2-2, with 14 bases fitting TRBD2. The germline CDR1 and CDR2 sequences are SGHVS and FNYEAQ. J gave up 8 bases and V 0 bases, and 2 bases lay outside the gene matches. This CDR3 has 16 amino acids. CDR3 DNA: TGTGCCAGCAGCTTAGCAGGGACTAGCGGGAGAGGGGAGCTGTTTTTT. It translates to CASSLAGTSGRGELFF. The variable domain in full, with the rest retrieved from reference TRBV7-6 and TRBJ2-2, is GAGVSQSPRYKVTKRGQDVALRCDPISGHVSLYWYRQALGQGPEFLTYFNYEAQQDKSGLPNDRFSAERPEGSISTLTIQRTEQRDSAMYRCASSLAGTSGRGELFFGEGSRLTVL.

The chain joins TRBV6-1 to TRBJ1-4, with D uncertain. This CDR3 contains 14 residues. Germline values: CDR1 MNHNS, CDR2 SASEGT. The V and J ends lost 10 bases and 7 bases respectively, with 19 bases between them. This CDR3 reads CATLTPGWSEKLFF. CDR3 coding DNA: TGTGCCACCCTAACCCCGGGATGGAGTGAAAAACTGTTTTTT.